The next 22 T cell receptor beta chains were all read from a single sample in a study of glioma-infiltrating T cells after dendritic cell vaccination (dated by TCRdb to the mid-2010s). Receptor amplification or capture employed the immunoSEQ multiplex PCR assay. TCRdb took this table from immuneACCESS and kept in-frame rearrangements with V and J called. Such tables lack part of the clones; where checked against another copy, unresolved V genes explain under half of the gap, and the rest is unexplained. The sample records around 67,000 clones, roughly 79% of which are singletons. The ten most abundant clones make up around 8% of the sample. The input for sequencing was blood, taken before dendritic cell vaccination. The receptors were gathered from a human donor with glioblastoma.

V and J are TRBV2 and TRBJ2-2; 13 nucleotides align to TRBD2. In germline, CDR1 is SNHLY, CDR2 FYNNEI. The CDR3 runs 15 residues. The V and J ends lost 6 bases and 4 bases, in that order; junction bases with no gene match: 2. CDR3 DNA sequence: TGTGCCAGCAGCGGGACTAGCGGGGTCACCGGGGAGCTGTTTTTT. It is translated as CASSGTSGVTGELFF.

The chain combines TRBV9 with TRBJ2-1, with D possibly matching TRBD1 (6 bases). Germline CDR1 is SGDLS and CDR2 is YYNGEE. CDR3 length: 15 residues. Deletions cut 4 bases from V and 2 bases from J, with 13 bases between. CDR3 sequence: CASSLQGNTYNEQFF. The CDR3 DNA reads TGTGCCAGCAGCTTGCAGGGGAATACCTACAATGAGCAGTTCTTC.

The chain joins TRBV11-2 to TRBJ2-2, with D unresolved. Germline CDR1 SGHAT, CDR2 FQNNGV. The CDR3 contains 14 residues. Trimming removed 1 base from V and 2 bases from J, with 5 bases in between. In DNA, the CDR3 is TGTGCCAGCAGCTTAGGCAGTAACACCGGGGAGCTGTTTTTT. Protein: CASSLGSNTGELFF.

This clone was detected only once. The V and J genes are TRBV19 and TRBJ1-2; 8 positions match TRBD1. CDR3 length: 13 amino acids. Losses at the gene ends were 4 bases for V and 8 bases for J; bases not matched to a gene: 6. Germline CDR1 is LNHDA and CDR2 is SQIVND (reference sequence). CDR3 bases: TGTGCCAGTAGTAGCGACAGGGGCCACGGCTACACCTTC. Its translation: CASSSDRGHGYTF.

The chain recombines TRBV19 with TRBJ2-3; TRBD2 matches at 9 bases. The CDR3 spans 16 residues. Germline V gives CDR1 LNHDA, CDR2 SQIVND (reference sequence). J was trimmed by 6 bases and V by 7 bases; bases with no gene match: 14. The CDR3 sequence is CASTAGGGAVYDTQYF. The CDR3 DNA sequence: TGTGCCAGTACCGCTGGCGGGGGGGCCGTATACGATACGCAGTATTTT. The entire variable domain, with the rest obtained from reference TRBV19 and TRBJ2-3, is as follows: DGGITQSPKYLFRKEGQNVTLSCEQNLNHDAMYWYRQDPGQGLRLIYYSQIVNDFQKGDIAEGYSVSREKKESFPLTVTSAQKNPTAFYLCASTAGGGAVYDTQYFGPGTRLTVL.

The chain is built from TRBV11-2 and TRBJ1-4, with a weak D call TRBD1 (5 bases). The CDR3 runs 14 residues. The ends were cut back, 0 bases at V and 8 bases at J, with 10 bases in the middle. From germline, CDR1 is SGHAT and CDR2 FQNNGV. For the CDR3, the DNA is TGTGCCAGCAGCTTAGACAGGGTGGACGAAAAACTGTTTTTT. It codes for CASSLDRVDEKLFF. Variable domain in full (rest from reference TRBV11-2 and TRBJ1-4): EAGVAQSPRYKIIEKRQSVAFWCNPISGHATLYWYQQILGQGPKLLIQFQNNGVVDDSQLPKDRFSAERLKGVDSTLKIQPAKLEDSAVYLCASSLDRVDEKLFFGSGTQLSVL.

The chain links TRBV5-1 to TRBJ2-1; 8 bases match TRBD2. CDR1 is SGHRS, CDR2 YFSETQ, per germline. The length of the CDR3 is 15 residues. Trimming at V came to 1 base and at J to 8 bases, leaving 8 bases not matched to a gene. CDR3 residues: CASSLTSGTWDEQFF. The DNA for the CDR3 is TGCGCCAGCAGCTTGACTAGCGGCACGTGGGATGAGCAGTTCTTC.

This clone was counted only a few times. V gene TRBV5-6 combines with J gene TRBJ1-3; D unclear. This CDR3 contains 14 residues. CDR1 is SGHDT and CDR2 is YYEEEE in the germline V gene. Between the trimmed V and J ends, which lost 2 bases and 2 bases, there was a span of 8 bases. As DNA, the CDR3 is TGTGCCAGCAGCTTCCGGGATACTGGAAACACCATATATTTT. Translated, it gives CASSFRDTGNTIYF.

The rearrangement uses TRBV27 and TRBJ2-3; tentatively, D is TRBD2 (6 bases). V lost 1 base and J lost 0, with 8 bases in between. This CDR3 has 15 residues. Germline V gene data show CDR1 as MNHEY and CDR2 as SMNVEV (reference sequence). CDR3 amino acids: CASSLYGTSTDTQYF. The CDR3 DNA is TGTGCCAGCAGTTTATATGGGACTAGCACAGATACGCAGTATTTT.

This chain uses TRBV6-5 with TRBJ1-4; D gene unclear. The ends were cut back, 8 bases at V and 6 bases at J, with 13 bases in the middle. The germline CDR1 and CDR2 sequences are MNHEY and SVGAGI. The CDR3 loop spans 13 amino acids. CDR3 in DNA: TGTGCCAGCGGATACTTGGGAGATGAAAAACTGTTTTTT. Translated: CASGYLGDEKLFF.

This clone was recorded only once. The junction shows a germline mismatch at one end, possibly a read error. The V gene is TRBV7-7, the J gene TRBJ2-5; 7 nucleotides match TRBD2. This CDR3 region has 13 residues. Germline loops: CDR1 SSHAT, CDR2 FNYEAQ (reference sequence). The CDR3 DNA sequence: TGTGCTAGCAGCTTAGCGGCGGCGGGGGAGCAGTACTTC. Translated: CASSLAAAGEQYF.

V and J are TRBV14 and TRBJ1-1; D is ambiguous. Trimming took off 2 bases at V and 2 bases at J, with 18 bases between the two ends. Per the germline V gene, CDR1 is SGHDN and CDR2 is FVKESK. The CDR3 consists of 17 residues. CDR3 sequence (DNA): TGTGCCAGCAGCCAACTTTTCGGAGGCGTCTATAACACTGAAGCTTTCTTT. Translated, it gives CASSQLFGGVYNTEAFF.

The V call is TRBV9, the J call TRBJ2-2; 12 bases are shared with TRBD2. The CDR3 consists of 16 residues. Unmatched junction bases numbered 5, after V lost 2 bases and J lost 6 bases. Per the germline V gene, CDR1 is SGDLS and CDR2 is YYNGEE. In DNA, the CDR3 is TGTGCCAGCAGCGTCCCTAGCGGGGGGGCCGCCGGGGAGCTGTTTTTT. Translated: CASSVPSGGAAGELFF.

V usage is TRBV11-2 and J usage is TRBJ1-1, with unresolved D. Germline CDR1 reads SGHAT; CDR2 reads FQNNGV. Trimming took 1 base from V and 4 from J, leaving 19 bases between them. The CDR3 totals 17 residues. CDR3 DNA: TGTGCCAGCAGCTTAGTCTCGGTAGGGTCGGGAAGCACTGAAGCTTTCTTT. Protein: CASSLVSVGSGSTEAFF.

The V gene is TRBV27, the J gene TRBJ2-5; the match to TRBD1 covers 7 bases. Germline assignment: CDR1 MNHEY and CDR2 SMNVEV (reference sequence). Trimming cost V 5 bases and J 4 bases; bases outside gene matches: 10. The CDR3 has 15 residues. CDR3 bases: TGTGCCAGCAGTCCCGGGACAGAGTCGGGAGAGACCCAGTACTTC. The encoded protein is CASSPGTESGETQYF.

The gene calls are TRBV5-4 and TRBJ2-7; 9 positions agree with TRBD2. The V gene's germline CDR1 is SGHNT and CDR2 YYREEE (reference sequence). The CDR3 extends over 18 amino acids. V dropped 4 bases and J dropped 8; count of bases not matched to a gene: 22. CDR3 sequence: CASSPRLLPGTSPRKQYF. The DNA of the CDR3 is TGTGCCAGCAGCCCCCGCCTCCTCCCCGGGACTAGCCCCAGAAAGCAGTACTTC.

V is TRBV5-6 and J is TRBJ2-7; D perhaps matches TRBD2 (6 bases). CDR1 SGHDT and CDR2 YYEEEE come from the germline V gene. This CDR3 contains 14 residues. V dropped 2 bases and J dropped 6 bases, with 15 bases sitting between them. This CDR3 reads CASSFGTDLFEQYF. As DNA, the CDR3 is TGTGCCAGCAGCTTCGGGACTGACCTTTTCGAGCAGTACTTC.

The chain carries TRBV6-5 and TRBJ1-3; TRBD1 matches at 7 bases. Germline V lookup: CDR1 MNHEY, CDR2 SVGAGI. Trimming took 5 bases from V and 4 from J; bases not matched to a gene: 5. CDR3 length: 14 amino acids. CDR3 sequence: CASSTLTGGNTIYF. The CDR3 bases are TGTGCCAGCAGTACCCTGACAGGGGGAAACACCATATATTTT.

CDR3 nucleotides: TGTGCCAGCAGTACCGGGACAGGGAATCCCGGGGAGCTGTTTTTT. Amino acid sequence: CASSTGTGNPGELFF. This chain joins TRBV27 and TRBJ2-2, with 9 bases fitting TRBD1. The germline V gene encodes CDR1 MNHEY and CDR2 SMNVEV (reference sequence). Germline trimming cut 5 bases from V and 6 bases from J; bases unmatched to any gene: 7. The CDR3 contains 15 residues.

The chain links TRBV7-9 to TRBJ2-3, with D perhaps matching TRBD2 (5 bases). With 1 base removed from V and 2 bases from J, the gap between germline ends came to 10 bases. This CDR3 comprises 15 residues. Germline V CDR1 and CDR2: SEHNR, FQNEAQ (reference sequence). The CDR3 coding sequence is TGTGCCAGCAGCTTAGGGGAGCACCTCACAGATACGCAGTATTTT. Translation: CASSLGEHLTDTQYF.

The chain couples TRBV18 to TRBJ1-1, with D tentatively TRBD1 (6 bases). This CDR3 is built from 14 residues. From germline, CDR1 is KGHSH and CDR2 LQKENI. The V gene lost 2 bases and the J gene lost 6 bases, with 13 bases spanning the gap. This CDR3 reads CASSPESGAPEAFF. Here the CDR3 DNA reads TGTGCCAGCTCACCAGAGTCAGGGGCCCCTGAAGCTTTCTTT.

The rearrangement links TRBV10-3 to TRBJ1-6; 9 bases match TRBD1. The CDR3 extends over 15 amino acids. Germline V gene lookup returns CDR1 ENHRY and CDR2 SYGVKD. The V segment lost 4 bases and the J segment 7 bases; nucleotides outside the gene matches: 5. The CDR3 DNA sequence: TGTGCCATCAGTGTCGGGGACAGGGAGAATTCACCCCTCCACTTT. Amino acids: CAISVGDRENSPLHF.